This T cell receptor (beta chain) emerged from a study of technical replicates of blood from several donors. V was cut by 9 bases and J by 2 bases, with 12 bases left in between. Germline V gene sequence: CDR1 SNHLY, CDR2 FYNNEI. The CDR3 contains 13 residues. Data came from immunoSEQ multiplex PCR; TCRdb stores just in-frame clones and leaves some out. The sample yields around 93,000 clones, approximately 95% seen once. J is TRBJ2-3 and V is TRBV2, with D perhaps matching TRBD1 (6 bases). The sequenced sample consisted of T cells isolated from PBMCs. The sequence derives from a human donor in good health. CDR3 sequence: CARDSHNTDTQYF. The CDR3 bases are TGTGCCAGGGACAGTCATAACACAGATACGCAGTATTTT.